The clone carrying this T cell receptor (beta chain) was recorded at least ten times. What it binds is not known. This sample was taken from a study of T-cell reconstitution after alpha-beta-depleted transplantation in children. Overall study findings and caveats: From newly produced T cells came most of the T-cell counts and diversity one year after transplant. Surviving recipient T cells and thymic progenitors underlay high day-60 TCRbeta diversity in some patients.

Trimming took 8 bases from V and 5 from J, leaving 16 bases between them. Germline V gives CDR1 SGHVS, CDR2 FQNEAQ. This CDR3 contains 14 residues. The TCRbeta library incorporated unique molecular identifiers. Each CDR3 protein is one row after TCRdb ran MiXCR on the PCR reads. Here the sample spans some 460,000 distinct CDR3 sequences, around 15% being singletons. The TCR was taken from a boy under three years old who had a stem cell transplant for Wiskott-Aldrich syndrome, so the T cells may come from the graft donor. The V and J genes are TRBV7-8 and TRBJ2-1; D unresolved. The material sequenced was PBMCs, mostly from graft donor cells, taken 360 days after TCRalphabeta/CD19-depleted stem cell transplant. Here the CDR3 DNA reads TGTGCCAGCTCTGAGACTGCATTTCACAATGAGCAGTTCTTC. Its translation is CASSETAFHNEQFF.